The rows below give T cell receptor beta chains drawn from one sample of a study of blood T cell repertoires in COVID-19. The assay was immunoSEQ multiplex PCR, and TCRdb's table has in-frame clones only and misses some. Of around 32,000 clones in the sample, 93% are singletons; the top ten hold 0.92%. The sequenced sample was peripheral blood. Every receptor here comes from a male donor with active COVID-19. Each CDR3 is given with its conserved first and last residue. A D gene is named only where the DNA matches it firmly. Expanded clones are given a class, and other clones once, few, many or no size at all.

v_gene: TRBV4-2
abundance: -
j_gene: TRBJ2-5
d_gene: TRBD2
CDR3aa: CASSQGTSGVREETQYF
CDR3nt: TGTGCCAGCAGCCAGGGGACTAGCGGGGTCAGGGAGGAGACCCAGTACTTC

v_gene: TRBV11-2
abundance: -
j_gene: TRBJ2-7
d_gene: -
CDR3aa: CASSLDIPTGAYEQYF
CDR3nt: TGTGCCAGCAGCTTAGATATACCCACAGGCGCCTACGAGCAGTACTTC

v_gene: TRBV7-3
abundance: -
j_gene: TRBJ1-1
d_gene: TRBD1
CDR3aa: CASSPDRKNTEAFF
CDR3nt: TGTGCCAGCAGCCCGGACAGGAAGAACACTGAAGCTTTCTTT

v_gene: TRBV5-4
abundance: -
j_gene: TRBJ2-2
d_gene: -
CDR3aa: CASSLELGELFF
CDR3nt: TGTGCCAGCAGCTTGGAACTAGGGGAGCTGTTTTTT

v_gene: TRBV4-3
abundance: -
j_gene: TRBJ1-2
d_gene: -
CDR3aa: CASSQDSSGYGYTF
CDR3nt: TGCGCCAGCAGCCAAGATAGCAGTGGCTATGGCTACACCTTC

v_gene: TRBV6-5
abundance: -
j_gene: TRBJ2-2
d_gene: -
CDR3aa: CASQPSANTGELFF
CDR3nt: TGTGCCAGCCAGCCCAGCGCGAACACCGGGGAGCTGTTTTTT

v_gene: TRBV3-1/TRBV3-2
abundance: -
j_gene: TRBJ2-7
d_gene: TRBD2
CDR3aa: CASSQVLGLAGGYEQYF
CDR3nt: TGTGCCAGCAGCCAAGTCCTGGGACTAGCGGGGGGCTACGAGCAGTACTTC

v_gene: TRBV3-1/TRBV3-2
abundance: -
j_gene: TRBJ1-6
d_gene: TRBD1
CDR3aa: CASSQMTGDNSPLHF
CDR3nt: TGTGCCAGCAGCCAAATGACAGGGGATAATTCACCCCTCCACTTT

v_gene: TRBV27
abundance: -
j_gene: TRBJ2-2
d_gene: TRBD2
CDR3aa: CATARGGNTGELFF
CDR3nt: TGTGCCACCGCGCGGGGGGGGAACACCGGGGAGCTGTTTTTT

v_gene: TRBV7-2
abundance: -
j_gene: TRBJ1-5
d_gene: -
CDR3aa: CASSPQGTGQPQHF
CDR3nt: TGTGCCAGCAGCCCCCAGGGAACGGGTCAGCCCCAGCATTTT

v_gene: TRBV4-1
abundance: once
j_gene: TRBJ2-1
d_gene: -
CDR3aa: CASSQVGGGLSYNEQFF
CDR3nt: TGCGCCAGCAGCCAAGTGGGCGGGGGCCTCTCCTACAATGAGCAGTTCTTC

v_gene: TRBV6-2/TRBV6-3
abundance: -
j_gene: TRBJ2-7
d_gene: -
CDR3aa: CASSYDKLYEQYF
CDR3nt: TGTGCCAGCAGTTATGACAAGCTCTACGAGCAGTACTTC

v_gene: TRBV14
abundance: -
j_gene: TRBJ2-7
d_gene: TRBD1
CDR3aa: CASSQFGTGLPEQYF
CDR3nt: TGTGCCAGCAGCCAATTCGGGACAGGGTTGCCCGAGCAGTACTTC

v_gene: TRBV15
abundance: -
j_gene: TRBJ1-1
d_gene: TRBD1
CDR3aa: CATSRGTGANTEAFF
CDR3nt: TGTGCCACCAGCAGAGGGACAGGGGCGAACACTGAAGCTTTCTTT

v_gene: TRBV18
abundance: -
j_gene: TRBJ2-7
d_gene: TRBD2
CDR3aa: CASSPSGGSSYEQYF
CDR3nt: TGTGCCAGCTCTCCCTCGGGGGGATCCTCCTACGAGCAGTACTTC

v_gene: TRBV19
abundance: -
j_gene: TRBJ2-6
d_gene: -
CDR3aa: CASSITGSGANVLTF
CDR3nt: TGTGCCAGTAGTATAACGGGCTCTGGGGCCAACGTCCTGACTTTC

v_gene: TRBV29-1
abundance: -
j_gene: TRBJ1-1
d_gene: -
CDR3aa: CSVGQVVSEAFF
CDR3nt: TGCAGCGTTGGACAGGTTGTCTCTGAAGCTTTCTTT

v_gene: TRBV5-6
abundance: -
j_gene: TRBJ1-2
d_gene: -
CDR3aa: CASSLDRGNYGYTF
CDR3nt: TGTGCCAGCAGCTTGGATCGCGGTAACTATGGCTACACCTTC

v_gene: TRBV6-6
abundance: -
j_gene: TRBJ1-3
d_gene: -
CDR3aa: CASSYGTSGNTIYF
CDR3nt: TGTGCCAGCAGTTACGGGACATCCGGAAACACCATATATTTT

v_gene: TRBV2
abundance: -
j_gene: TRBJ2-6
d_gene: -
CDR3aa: CASYPGSGANVLTF
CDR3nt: TGTGCCAGTTATCCGGGCTCTGGGGCCAACGTCCTGACTTTC

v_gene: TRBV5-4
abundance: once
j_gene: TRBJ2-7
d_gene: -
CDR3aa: CASSYAGYEQYF
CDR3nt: TGTGCCAGCAGCTACGCGGGGTACGAGCAGTACTTC

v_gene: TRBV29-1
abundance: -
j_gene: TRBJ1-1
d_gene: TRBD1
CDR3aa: CSALDRGLNTEAFF
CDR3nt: TGCAGCGCCCTCGACAGGGGGCTGAACACTGAAGCTTTCTTT

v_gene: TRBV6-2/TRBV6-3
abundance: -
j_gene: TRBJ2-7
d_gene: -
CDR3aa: CASSYIRSYEQYF
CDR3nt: TGTGCCAGCAGTTACATACGGTCCTACGAGCAGTACTTC

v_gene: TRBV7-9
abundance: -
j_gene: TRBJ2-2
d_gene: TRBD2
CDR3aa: CASSRAGGITGELFF
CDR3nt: TGTGCCAGCAGCCGCGCGGGAGGGATCACCGGGGAGCTGTTTTTT

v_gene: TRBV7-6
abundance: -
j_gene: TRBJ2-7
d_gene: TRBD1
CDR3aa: CASSPKGTDLSGSFRPNYEQYF
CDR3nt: TGTGCCAGCAGCCCAAAGGGGACAGACCTCTCTGGGTCTTTCCGCCCGAACTACGAGCAGTACTTC

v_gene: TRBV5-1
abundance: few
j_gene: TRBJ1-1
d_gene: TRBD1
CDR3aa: CASSELQGPNTEAFF
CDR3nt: TGCGCCAGCAGCGAACTACAGGGGCCTAACACTGAAGCTTTCTTT

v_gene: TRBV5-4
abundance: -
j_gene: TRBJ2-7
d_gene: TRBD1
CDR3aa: CASSPLTGEPYEQYF
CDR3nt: TGTGCCAGCAGCCCGCTGACAGGGGAACCCTACGAGCAGTACTTC

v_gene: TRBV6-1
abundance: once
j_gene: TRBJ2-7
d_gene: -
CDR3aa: CASIIRTAYEQYF
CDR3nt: TGTGCCAGCATTATTCGGACAGCCTACGAGCAGTACTTC

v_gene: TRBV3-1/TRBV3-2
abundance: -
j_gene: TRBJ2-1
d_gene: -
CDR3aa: CASSQSFLRGGLFNEQFF
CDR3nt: TGTGCCAGCAGCCAATCTTTTTTAAGGGGGGGGCTTTTCAATGAGCAGTTCTTC

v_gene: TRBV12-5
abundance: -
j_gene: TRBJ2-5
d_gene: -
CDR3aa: CASGFPPLGRLTQETQYF
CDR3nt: TGTGCTAGTGGTTTTCCCCCCCTTGGGCGCCTAACACAAGAGACCCAGTACTTC

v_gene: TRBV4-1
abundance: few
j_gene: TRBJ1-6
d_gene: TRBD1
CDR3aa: CASSQTGVHNSPLHF
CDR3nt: TGCGCCAGCAGCCAAACAGGGGTCCATAATTCACCCCTCCACTTT

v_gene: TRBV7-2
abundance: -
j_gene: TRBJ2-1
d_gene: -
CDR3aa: CASSLGGVGEQFF
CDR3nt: TGTGCCAGCAGCTTAGGCGGGGTTGGCGAGCAGTTCTTC

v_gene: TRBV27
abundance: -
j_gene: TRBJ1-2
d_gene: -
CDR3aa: CASSLSGRGPDGYTF
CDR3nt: TGTGCCAGCAGTTTATCGGGCAGGGGCCCCGATGGCTACACCTTC

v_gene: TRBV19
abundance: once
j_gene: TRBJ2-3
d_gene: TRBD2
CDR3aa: CASSTSGGVLAQYF
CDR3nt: TGTGCCAGTAGTACTAGCGGGGGGGTTTTGGCGCAGTATTTT

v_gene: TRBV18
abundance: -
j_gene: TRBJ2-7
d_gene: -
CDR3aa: CASSRGDEQYF
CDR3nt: TGTGCCAGCTCACGCGGGGACGAGCAGTACTTC

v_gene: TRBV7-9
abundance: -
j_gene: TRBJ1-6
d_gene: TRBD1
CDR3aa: CASSGTTGRNSPLHF
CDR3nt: TGTGCCAGCAGCGGCACGACAGGGAGAAATTCACCCCTCCACTTT

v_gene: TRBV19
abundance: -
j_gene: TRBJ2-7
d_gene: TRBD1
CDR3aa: CASSIGQGAREQYF
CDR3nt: TGTGCCAGTAGTATAGGCCAGGGGGCGCGAGAGCAGTACTTC

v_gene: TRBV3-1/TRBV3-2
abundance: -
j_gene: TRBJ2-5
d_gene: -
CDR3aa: CASSQDGRYWGRETQYF
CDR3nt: TGTGCCAGCAGCCAAGATGGGAGGTACTGGGGTAGAGAGACCCAGTACTTC

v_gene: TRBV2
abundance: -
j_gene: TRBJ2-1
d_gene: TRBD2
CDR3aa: CASSPLAGAGNEQFF
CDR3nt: TGTGCCAGCAGTCCTCTAGCGGGGGCCGGGAATGAGCAGTTCTTC

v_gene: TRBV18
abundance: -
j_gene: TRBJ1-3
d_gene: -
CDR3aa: CASSPQGRGNTIYF
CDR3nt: TGTGCCAGCTCACCGCAGGGCCGGGGAAACACCATATATTTT

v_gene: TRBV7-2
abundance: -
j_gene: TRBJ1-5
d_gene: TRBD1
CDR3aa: CASSDGTASAPQHF
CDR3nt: TGTGCCAGCAGCGATGGGACAGCCTCGGCGCCCCAGCATTTT

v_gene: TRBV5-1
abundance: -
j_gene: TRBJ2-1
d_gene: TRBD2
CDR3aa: CASSSIAGGPGEQFF
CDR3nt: TGCGCCAGCAGCTCCATAGCGGGGGGGCCGGGTGAGCAGTTCTTC

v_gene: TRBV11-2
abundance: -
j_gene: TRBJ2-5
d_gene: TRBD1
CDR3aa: CASRRYAGTGGTQETQYF
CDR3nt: TGTGCCAGCAGACGGTACGCCGGGACAGGGGGCACCCAAGAGACCCAGTACTTC

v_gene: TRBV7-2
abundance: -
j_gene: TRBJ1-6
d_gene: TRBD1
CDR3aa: CASSLQGPLNSPLHF
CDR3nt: TGTGCCAGCAGCCTACAGGGGCCCCTTAATTCACCCCTCCACTTT

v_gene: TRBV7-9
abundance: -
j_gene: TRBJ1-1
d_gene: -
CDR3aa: CASSLPLGGTEAFF
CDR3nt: TGTGCCAGCAGCTTACCTCTAGGGGGCACTGAAGCTTTCTTT

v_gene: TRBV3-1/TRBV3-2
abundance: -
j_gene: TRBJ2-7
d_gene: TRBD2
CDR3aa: CASSQDDLAGGLYEQYF
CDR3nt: TGTGCCAGCAGCCAAGATGATTTAGCGGGGGGGCTGTACGAGCAGTACTTC

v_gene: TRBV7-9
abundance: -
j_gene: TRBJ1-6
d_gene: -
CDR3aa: CASSPLTGSYNSPLHF
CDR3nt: TGTGCCAGCAGCCCCCTCACAGGGAGCTATAATTCACCCCTCCACTTT

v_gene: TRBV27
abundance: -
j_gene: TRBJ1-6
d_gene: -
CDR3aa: CASSSSGRANNSPLHF
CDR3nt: TGTGCCAGCAGTAGCTCGGGCAGGGCGAATAATTCACCCCTCCACTTT

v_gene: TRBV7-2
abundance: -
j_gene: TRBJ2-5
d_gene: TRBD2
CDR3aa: CASSFGGGVWETQYF
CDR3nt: TGTGCCAGCAGCTTCGGTGGGGGGGTCTGGGAGACCCAGTACTTC

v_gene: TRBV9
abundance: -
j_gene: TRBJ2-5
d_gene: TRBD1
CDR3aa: CASSVKDRGYGETQYF
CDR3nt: TGTGCCAGCAGCGTAAAGGACAGGGGGTATGGGGAGACCCAGTACTTC

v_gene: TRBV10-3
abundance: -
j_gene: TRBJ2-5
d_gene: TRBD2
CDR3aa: CAINSPGLESETQYF
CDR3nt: TGTGCCATCAACTCACCGGGACTAGAATCGGAGACCCAGTACTTC

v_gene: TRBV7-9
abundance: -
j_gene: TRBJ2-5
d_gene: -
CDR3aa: CASSLIVGAQETQYF
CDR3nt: TGTGCCAGCAGCTTAATCGTGGGGGCCCAAGAGACCCAGTACTTC

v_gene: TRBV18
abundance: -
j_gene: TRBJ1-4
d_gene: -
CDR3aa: CASSPEWLSVTLFF
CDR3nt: TGTGCCAGCTCACCAGAATGGTTGTCGGTCACACTGTTTTTT

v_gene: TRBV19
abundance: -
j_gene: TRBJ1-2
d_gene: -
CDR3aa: CASSNPGGVYGYTF
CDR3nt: TGTGCCAGTAGTAATCCGGGCGGGGTTTATGGCTACACCTTC

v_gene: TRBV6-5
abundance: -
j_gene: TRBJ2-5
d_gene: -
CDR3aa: CASSYEVRETQYF
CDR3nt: TGTGCCAGCAGTTACGAGGTTCGAGAGACCCAGTACTTC